The 32 T cell receptor beta chains below come from one sample, sequenced in a study of long-term antiretroviral therapy in people with HIV. At the survey level, the v3.0 immunoSEQ assay was run. Data came from immunoSEQ multiplex PCR; TCRdb stores just in-frame clones and leaves some out. The sample has just over 20,000 clones, around 80% seen once. This specimen was unsorted PBMCs, taken 0.5 years after starting antiretroviral therapy. These receptors all come from a man aged 18-30 years with HIV.

The rearrangement joins TRBV29-1 to TRBJ2-7; D uncertain. Trimming left V 2 bases short and J 0 bases short, with 8 bases between. Germline V gene sequence: CDR1 SQVTM, CDR2 ANQGSEA. This CDR3 has 13 residues. DNA for the CDR3: TGCAGCGTTGAAAAGGATAACTCCTACGAGCAGTACTTC. This sequence encodes CSVEKDNSYEQYF.

The genes are TRBV14 and TRBJ1-2; 9 bases match TRBD1. Trimming removed 4 bases from V and 4 bases from J; junction bases left unmatched: 7. Germline V gives CDR1 SGHDN, CDR2 FVKESK. The CDR3 runs to 15 residues. CDR3 protein: CASSPRDRATYGYTF. The CDR3 nucleotides read TGTGCCAGCAGCCCCCGGGACAGGGCGACCTATGGCTACACCTTC.

As for this clone: Mismatch with germline at one junction end may stem from a read error. V usage is TRBV20-1 and J usage is TRBJ2-1; D unresolved. CDR1 is DFQATT, CDR2 SNEGSKA, per germline (reference sequence). CDR3 size: 10 residues. The CDR3 DNA is TGCAGTGCCAGAGACAATGAGCAGTTCTTC. Translation gives CSARDNEQFF.

V usage is TRBV7-2 and J usage is TRBJ2-1; D remains ambiguous. Germline V CDR1 and CDR2: SGHTA, FQGNSA. The CDR3 length is 13 residues. V was shortened by 3 bases and J by 6 bases, with 9 bases between the two germline ends. CDR3 sequence: CASSLDPRNEQFF. Written as DNA, the CDR3 is TGTGCCAGCAGCTTGGACCCTCGCAATGAGCAGTTCTTC.

The chain links TRBV10-1 to TRBJ2-2, with D perhaps matching TRBD2 (6 bases). The CDR3 contains 15 residues. V was shortened by 11 bases and J by 5 bases, with 21 bases between the two germline ends. Germline loops: CDR1 WNHNN, CDR2 SYGVQD (reference sequence). In DNA form, the CDR3 reads TGCGCCTACCCCGGGCGGGACCGGGGGACCGGGGAGCTGTTTTTT. This gives the protein CAYPGRDRGTGELFF.

This chain uses TRBV25-1 with TRBJ1-1, with D hard to call. CDR3 length: 13 residues. V lost 4 bases, J lost 2 bases, and 8 bases lay in between. Per germline, CDR1 MGHDK and CDR2 SYGVNS. CDR3 sequence: CASSVPFNTEAFF. CDR3 DNA: TGTGCCAGCAGTGTCCCGTTTAACACTGAAGCTTTCTTT.

DNA of the CDR3: TGCGCCAGCAGCCAAGAACCTGAATTTGCAGATACGCAGTATTTT. It yields the protein CASSQEPEFADTQYF. The rearrangement joins TRBV4-1 to TRBJ2-3; D uncertain. This CDR3 has 15 residues. Per the germline V gene, CDR1 is MGHRA and CDR2 is YSYEKL. V was clipped by 0 bases and J by 4 bases, with 11 bases between them.

This rearrangement joins TRBV7-2 to TRBJ2-1; perhaps TRBD1 as D (6 bases). Germline loops: CDR1 SGHTA, CDR2 FQGNSA. This CDR3 contains 17 residues. V lost 2 bases, J lost 6 bases, and 20 bases lay in between. CDR3 amino acids: CASSLFVGQSTANEQFF. The CDR3 region has the DNA TGTGCCAGCAGCTTATTCGTCGGACAGAGCACCGCCAATGAGCAGTTCTTC.

V usage is TRBV7-8 and J usage is TRBJ2-7; 13 nucleotides agree with TRBD2. The junction had 8 bases not matched to a gene; V was cut back by 4 bases and J by 2 bases. The CDR3 runs 17 residues. Germline assignment: CDR1 SGHVS and CDR2 FQNEAQ. CDR3 sequence reads: CASSSPQLAGGPYEQYF. The CDR3 DNA sequence: TGTGCCAGCAGCTCTCCCCAACTAGCGGGGGGGCCCTACGAGCAGTACTTC.

This chain links TRBV4-2 with TRBJ2-1, with D unclear. Germline assignment: CDR1 LGHNA and CDR2 YNFKEQ. This CDR3 has 14 amino acids. V was pared by 0 bases and J by 7 bases, with 10 bases between. CDR3 sequence (DNA): TGTGCCAGCAGCCAAGACGAAGCACGTAATGAGCAGTTCTTC. The encoded protein is CASSQDEARNEQFF.

This chain's CDR3 is CATSRDQWGGPPFVEQFF. DNA for the CDR3: TGTGCCACCAGCAGAGATCAATGGGGCGGGCCCCCGTTTGTTGAGCAGTTCTTC. The J gene is TRBJ2-1, the V gene TRBV15; D may be TRBD1 or TRBD2 (5 bases each). CDR3 size: 18 residues. Germline V CDR1 and CDR2: LNHNV, YYDKDF (reference sequence). V was cut by 0 bases and J by 9 bases, with 24 bases left in between.

The V gene is TRBV14, the J gene TRBJ2-6; 10 nucleotides agree with TRBD2. J gave up 5 bases and V 0 bases, and 10 bases lay outside the gene matches. The CDR3 consists of 19 residues. Germline values: CDR1 SGHDN, CDR2 FVKESK. The CDR3 nucleotides are TGTGCCAGCAGCCAAGAACCTCCCAGCGGGAGGGTCTGGGCCAACGTCCTGACTTTC. This encodes CASSQEPPSGRVWANVLTF.

The chain links TRBV18 to TRBJ2-3, with 10 positions matching TRBD2. Germline loops: CDR1 KGHSH, CDR2 LQKENI. Unmatched junction bases numbered 4, after V lost 4 bases and J lost 3 bases. The CDR3 runs to 15 residues. The CDR3 DNA is TGTGCCAGCTCACTAGCGGGAGGCCCTACAGATACGCAGTATTTT. Encoded protein: CASSLAGGPTDTQYF.

This sequence joins TRBV30 and TRBJ2-7; 10 bases match TRBD2. Germline assignment: CDR1 GTSNPN and CDR2 SVGIG (reference sequence). V lost 4 bases to trimming and J lost 3 bases; unmatched junction nucleotides: 9. The CDR3 runs 15 residues. The CDR3 spells CAWITPASGGYEQYF. The CDR3 nucleotides read TGTGCCTGGATCACTCCGGCTAGCGGGGGCTACGAGCAGTACTTC.

This rearrangement joins TRBV29-1 to TRBJ2-2; no firm D call. Germline CDR1 and CDR2: SQVTM and ANQGSEA. The length of the CDR3 is 10 residues. V dropped 7 bases and J dropped 3 bases, with 3 bases sitting between them. This CDR3 is CSAYTGELFF. Written as DNA, the CDR3 is TGCAGCGCCTACACCGGGGAGCTGTTTTTT.

The count of this clone is one. V gene TRBV7-3 combines with J gene TRBJ2-5, with D possibly being TRBD1 or TRBD2 (6 bases each). This CDR3 region has 17 residues. Looked up from germline, CDR1 is SGHTA and CDR2 is FQGTGA. V lost 5 bases and J lost 4, with 23 bases in between. In DNA, the CDR3 is TGTGCCAGCAGCCCCTCCGGGGGCACGAGTAGAGGAGAGACCCAGTACTTC. This codes for CASSPSGGTSRGETQYF. Full variable domain (outside the CDR3, taken from reference TRBV7-3 and TRBJ2-5): GAGVSQTPSNKVTEKGKYVELRCDPISGHTALYWYRQSLGQGPEFLIYFQGTGAADDSGLPNDRFFAVRPEGSVSTLKIQRTERGDSAVYLCASSPSGGTSRGETQYFGPGTRLLVL.

CDR3 nucleotide sequence: TGTGCCAGCAGCCCGAAGACACACCGCTATGGCTACACCTTC. Translated, it gives CASSPKTHRYGYTF. J is TRBJ1-2 and V is TRBV7-9; D uncertain. CDR3 length: 14 amino acids. Trimming removed 5 bases at V and 4 bases at J, with 14 bases between. CDR1 and CDR2 (germline): SEHNR, FQNEAQ (reference sequence). Combining the CDR3 with reference TRBV7-9 and TRBJ1-2 gives the whole variable domain DTGVSQNPRHKITKRGQNVTFRCDPISEHNRLYWYRQTLGQGPEFLTYFQNEAQLEKSRLLSDRFSAERPKGSFSTLEIQRTEQGDSAMYLCASSPKTHRYGYTFGSGTRLTVV.

The V call is TRBV7-9, the J call TRBJ2-3; 8 bases align to TRBD1. The CDR3 sequence is 15 residues long. Trimming took 2 bases from V and 1 from J; bases not matched to a gene: 2. Germline V gene sequence: CDR1 SEHNR, CDR2 FQNEAQ (reference sequence). The DNA for the CDR3 is TGTGCCAGCAGCTTAATGGGACAGGGCACAGATACGCAGTATTTT. Encoded protein: CASSLMGQGTDTQYF.

This clone appeared once. The chain uses TRBV5-1 and TRBJ2-7; 9 bases are shared with TRBD1. This CDR3 has 17 amino acids. Germline CDR1 reads SGHRS; CDR2 reads YFSETQ. The ends lost 3 bases at V and 3 bases at J; junction bases unmatched: 13. CDR3 loop: CASSYPSGQGEVYEQYF. CDR3 coding DNA: TGCGCCAGCAGCTACCCGTCGGGACAGGGAGAGGTCTACGAGCAGTACTTC.

This chain uses TRBV7-9 with TRBJ2-7, with D perhaps matching TRBD1 or TRBD2 (5 bases each). V dropped 3 bases and J dropped 2 bases, with 20 bases sitting between them. CDR3 length equals 17 residues. Germline CDR1 reads SEHNR; CDR2 reads FQNEAQ (reference sequence). The CDR3 reads CASSFRGTGYVPYEQYF. In nucleotides, the CDR3 is TGTGCCAGCAGCTTCCGTGGGACGGGGTATGTTCCCTACGAGCAGTACTTC.

The J gene is TRBJ2-7, the V gene TRBV6-8, with 9 bases lining up with TRBD2. Trimming at V came to 2 bases and at J to 3 bases, leaving 8 bases not matched to a gene. Germline CDR1 MNHGY, CDR2 SAAAGT. This CDR3 is 16 amino acids long. CDR3 bases: TGTGCCAGCAGTTACGATGGGCGGGAGGGCATCTACGAGCAGTACTTC. Its translation: CASSYDGREGIYEQYF.

The CDR3 DNA reads TGTGCCAGCAGCTTGTGGGGACGGCCTGAAAAACTGTTTTTT. It yields the protein CASSLWGRPEKLFF. The chain links TRBV5-4 to TRBJ1-4, with D possibly TRBD1 on 5 matching bases. The CDR3 runs 14 residues. Per germline, CDR1 SGHNT and CDR2 YYREEE (reference sequence). Trimming stripped 1 base from V and 7 bases from J, with 11 bases between.

This chain links TRBV2 with TRBJ2-2, with 12 bases matching TRBD2. The CDR3 contains 16 residues. V gave up 4 bases and J gave up 7 bases; unmatched junction bases: 7. Germline CDR1 and CDR2: SNHLY and FYNNEI. This CDR3 is CASSVGLAGGIGELFF. Here the CDR3 DNA reads TGTGCCAGCAGTGTGGGTCTAGCGGGAGGGATCGGGGAGCTGTTTTTT.

V is TRBV9 and J is TRBJ2-3; 9 nucleotides match TRBD2. The CDR3 covers 16 residues. Germline V gene data show CDR1 as SGDLS and CDR2 as YYNGEE. V lost 0 bases to trimming and J lost 2 bases; unmatched junction nucleotides: 4. The CDR3 nucleotides read TGTGCCAGCAGCGTAGATGGGACTAGCCCCACAGATACGCAGTATTTT. Its protein is CASSVDGTSPTDTQYF.

The chain combines TRBV7-9 with TRBJ2-7; D gene unclear. This CDR3 spans 15 amino acids. Looked up from germline, CDR1 is SEHNR and CDR2 is FQNEAQ (reference sequence). V was cut by 2 bases and J by 5 bases, with 16 bases left in between. CDR3 coding DNA: TGTGCCAGCAGCTTATCATGGCAGAGCCAGGACGAGCAGTACTTC. It codes for CASSLSWQSQDEQYF.

Notes on this clone: The sample carries other DNA sequences with the same CDR3. This chain uses TRBV5-6 with TRBJ1-2; D perhaps matches TRBD1 (5 bases). CDR1 and CDR2 from the germline V gene are SGHDT and YYEEEE. The CDR3 consists of 14 residues. V lost 3 bases to trimming and J lost 4 bases, with 13 bases between them. CDR3 nucleotides: TGTGCCAGCAGCTCCGGGACGGGGGGCTATGGCTACACCTTC. This encodes CASSSGTGGYGYTF.

V and J are TRBV18 and TRBJ2-7; the D call may be TRBD1 or TRBD2 (5 bases each). Trimming shortened V by 2 bases and J by 4 bases, and 9 bases separated the two germline ends. Germline values: CDR1 KGHSH, CDR2 LQKENI. This CDR3 comprises 13 residues. The chain's CDR3 is CASSPMGVYEQYF. The DNA for the CDR3 is TGTGCCAGCTCACCAATGGGGGTTTACGAGCAGTACTTC.

The chain carries TRBV19 and TRBJ1-4; D ambiguous. The CDR3 has 15 residues. V gave up 3 bases and J gave up 7 bases, with 15 bases separating them. Germline loops: CDR1 LNHDA, CDR2 SQIVND (reference sequence). CDR3 sequence: CASSIFPIVGEKLFF. Here the CDR3 DNA reads TGTGCCAGTAGTATTTTCCCGATCGTTGGTGAAAAACTGTTTTTT.

The V gene is TRBV2, the J gene TRBJ2-7, with a tentative D call TRBD1 (6 bases). With 5 bases removed from V and 3 bases from J, the gap between germline ends came to 14 bases. The CDR3 loop spans 14 amino acids. Germline V lookup: CDR1 SNHLY, CDR2 FYNNEI. CDR3 sequence (DNA): TGTGCCAGCAGTTACCTAGGACAGAACTACGAGCAGTACTTC. Encoded protein: CASSYLGQNYEQYF.

The J gene is TRBJ2-6, the V gene TRBV27; D unresolved. The CDR3 is made up of 15 amino acids. The germline V and J ends were trimmed by 6 bases and 4 bases, with 13 bases remaining between them. The germline V gene has CDR1 MNHEY and CDR2 SMNVEV (reference sequence). CDR3 bases: TGTGCCAGCAGGCAAATGAGGTTAGGGGCCAACGTCCTGACTTTC. Translating it yields CASRQMRLGANVLTF.

The rearrangement joins TRBV7-6 to TRBJ2-7; weak D call: TRBD1 (6 bases). The V and J ends lost 0 bases and 5 bases respectively, with 11 bases between them. CDR3 length equals 14 residues. Germline CDR1 is SGHVS and CDR2 is FNYEAQ. CDR3: CASSLADRGNEQYF. DNA for the CDR3: TGTGCCAGCAGCTTAGCGGACAGAGGGAACGAGCAGTACTTC.

This clone was detected only a few times. The V call is TRBV2, the J call TRBJ1-3; D is unresolved. V was shortened by 8 bases and J by 0 bases, with 11 bases between the two germline ends. This CDR3 is built from 14 residues. Germline V gene data show CDR1 as SNHLY and CDR2 as FYNNEI. The CDR3, as DNA: TGTGCCAGCCCTAGTAGGTACTCTGGAAACACCATATATTTT. It translates to CASPSRYSGNTIYF. The variable domain in full, completed from reference TRBV2 and TRBJ1-3, reads EPEVTQTPSHQVTQMGQEVILRCVPISNHLYFYWYRQILGQKVEFLVSFYNNEISEKSEIFDDQFSVERPDGSNFTLKIRSTKLEDSAMYFCASPSRYSGNTIYFGEGSWLTVV.